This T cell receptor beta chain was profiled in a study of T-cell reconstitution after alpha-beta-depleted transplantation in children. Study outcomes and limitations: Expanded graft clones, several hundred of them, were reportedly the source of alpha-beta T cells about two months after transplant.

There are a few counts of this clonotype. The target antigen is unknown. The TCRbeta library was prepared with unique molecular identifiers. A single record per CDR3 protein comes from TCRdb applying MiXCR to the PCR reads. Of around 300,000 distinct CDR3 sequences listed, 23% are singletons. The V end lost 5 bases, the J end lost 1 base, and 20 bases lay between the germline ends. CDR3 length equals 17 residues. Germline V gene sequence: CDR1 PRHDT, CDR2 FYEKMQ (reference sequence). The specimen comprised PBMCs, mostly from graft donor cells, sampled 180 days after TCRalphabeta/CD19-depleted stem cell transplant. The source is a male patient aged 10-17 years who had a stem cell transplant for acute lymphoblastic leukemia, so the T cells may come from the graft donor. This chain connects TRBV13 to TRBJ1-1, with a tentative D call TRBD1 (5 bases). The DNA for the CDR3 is TGTGCCAGCAGCCCAGCGGGCAGGGCAAGGAAGAACACTGAAGCTTTCTTT. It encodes CASSPAGRARKNTEAFF.